The sequence of this T cell receptor (beta chain) was determined in a study of OX40 agonist ivuxolimab in advanced cancers. TCRdb's table, derived via immunoSEQ multiplex PCR, lists solely in-frame clones and lacks some. The table has tens of thousands of clones, more than 70% seen once. Germline assignment: CDR1 SGHNT and CDR2 YYREEE (reference sequence). This CDR3 spans 13 amino acids. V was clipped by 4 bases and J by 6 bases, with 14 bases between them. This clone has just one count. The sample consisted of CD4+ or CD8+ T cells sorted from blood, taken in a trial of the OX40 agonist ivuxolimab. J is TRBJ2-7 and V is TRBV5-4, with D unresolved. The TCR comes from an adult with an advanced solid tumor such as melanoma, head and neck, liver or kidney cancer. The CDR3 DNA reads as TGTGCCAGCAGCCCCGGCGAGCCGCGCGAGCAGTACTTC. It yields the protein CASSPGEPREQYF.